This T cell receptor (beta chain) was identified in a study of T cell responses to AZD1222 COVID-19 vaccine. With regard to this clone: One end of the junction does not line up with germline, which may come from a read error.

CDR1 SGDLS and CDR2 YYNGEE come from the germline V gene. CDR3 length equals 14 residues. TCRdb's copy holds only in-frame clones and misses some; the assay was immunoSEQ multiplex PCR. The table shows 89,000 or so clones, with approximately 88% occurring only once. This TCR was sampled from an adult in good health. Sample: peripheral blood, taken on day 0 of AZD1222 vaccination. The gene calls are TRBV9 and TRBJ1-5; TRBD1 is a possible D gene (5 bases). The CDR3 loop is CASNVGPEGPLEHF. CDR3 in DNA: TGTGCCAGCAACGTAGGTCCAGAGGGACCCCTAGAGCATTTT.